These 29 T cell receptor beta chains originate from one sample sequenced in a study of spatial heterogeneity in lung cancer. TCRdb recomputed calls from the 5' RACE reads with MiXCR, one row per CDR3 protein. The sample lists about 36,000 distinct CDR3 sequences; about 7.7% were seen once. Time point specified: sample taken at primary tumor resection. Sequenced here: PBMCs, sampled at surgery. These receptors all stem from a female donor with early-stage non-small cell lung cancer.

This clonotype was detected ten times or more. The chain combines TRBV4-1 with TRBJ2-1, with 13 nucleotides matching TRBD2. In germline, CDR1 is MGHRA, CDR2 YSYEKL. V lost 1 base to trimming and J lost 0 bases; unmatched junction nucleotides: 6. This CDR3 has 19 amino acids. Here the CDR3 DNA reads TGCGCCAGCAGCCAAGTAGGACTAGCGGGAGTTAGCTCCTACAATGAGCAGTTCTTC. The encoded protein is CASSQVGLAGVSSYNEQFF.

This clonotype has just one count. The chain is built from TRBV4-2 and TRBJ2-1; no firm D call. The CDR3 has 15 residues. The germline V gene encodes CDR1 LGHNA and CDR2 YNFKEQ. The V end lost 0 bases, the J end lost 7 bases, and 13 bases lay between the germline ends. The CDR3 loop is CASSQEGLVRNEQFF. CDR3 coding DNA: TGTGCCAGCAGCCAAGAAGGGCTAGTTCGAAATGAGCAGTTCTTC.

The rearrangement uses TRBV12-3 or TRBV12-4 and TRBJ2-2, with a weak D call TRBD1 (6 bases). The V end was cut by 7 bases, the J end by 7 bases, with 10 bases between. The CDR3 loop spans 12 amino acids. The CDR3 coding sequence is TGTGCCAGCACCGCGGACAGCGGGGAGCTGTTTTTT. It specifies CASTADSGELFF.

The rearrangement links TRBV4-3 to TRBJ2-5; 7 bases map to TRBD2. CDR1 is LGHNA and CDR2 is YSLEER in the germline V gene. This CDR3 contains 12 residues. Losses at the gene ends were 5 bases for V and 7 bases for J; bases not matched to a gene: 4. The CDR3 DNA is TGCGCCAGCAGCTACTCGGGGGGGACCCAGTACTTC. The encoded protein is CASSYSGGTQYF.

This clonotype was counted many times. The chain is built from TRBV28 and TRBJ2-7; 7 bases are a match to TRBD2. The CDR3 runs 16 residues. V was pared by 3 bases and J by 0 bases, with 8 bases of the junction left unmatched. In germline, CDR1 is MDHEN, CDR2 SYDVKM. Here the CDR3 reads CASSFSGGGLSYEQYF. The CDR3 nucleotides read TGTGCCAGCAGTTTTTCGGGGGGAGGACTCTCCTACGAGCAGTACTTC.

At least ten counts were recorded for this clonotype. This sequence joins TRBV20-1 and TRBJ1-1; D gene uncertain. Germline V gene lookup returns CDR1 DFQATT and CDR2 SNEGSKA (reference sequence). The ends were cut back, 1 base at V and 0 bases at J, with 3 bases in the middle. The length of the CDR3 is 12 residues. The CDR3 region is CSARVLNTEAFF. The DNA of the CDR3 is TGCAGTGCTAGAGTACTGAACACTGAAGCTTTCTTT.

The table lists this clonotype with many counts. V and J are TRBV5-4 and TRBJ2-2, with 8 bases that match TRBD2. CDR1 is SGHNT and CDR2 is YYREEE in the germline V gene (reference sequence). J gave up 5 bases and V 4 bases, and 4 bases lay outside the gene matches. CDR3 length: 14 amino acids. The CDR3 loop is CASSKAGGTGELFF. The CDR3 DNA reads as TGTGCCAGCAGCAAGGCGGGAGGAACCGGGGAGCTGTTTTTT.

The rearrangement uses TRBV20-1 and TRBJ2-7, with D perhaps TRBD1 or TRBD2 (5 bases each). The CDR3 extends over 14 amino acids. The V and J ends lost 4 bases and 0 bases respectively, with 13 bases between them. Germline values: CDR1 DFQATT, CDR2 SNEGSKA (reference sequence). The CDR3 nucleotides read TGCAGTGCTACCCGGGGTGGGGGCTCCTACGAGCAGTACTTC. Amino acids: CSATRGGGSYEQYF.

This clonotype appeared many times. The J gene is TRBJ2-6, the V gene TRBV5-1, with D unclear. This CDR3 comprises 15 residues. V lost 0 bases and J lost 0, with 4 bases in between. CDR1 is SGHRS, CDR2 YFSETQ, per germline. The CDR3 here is CASSLGNSGANVLTF. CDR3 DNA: TGCGCCAGCAGCTTGGGAAACTCTGGGGCCAACGTCCTGACTTTC.

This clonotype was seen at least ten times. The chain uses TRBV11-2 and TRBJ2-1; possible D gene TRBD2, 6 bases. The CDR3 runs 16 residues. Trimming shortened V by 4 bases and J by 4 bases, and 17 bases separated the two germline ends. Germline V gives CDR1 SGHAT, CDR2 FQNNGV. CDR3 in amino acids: CASSSLAGLTYNEQFF. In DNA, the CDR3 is TGTGCCAGCAGCTCCCTGGCGGGGTTAACTTACAATGAGCAGTTCTTC.

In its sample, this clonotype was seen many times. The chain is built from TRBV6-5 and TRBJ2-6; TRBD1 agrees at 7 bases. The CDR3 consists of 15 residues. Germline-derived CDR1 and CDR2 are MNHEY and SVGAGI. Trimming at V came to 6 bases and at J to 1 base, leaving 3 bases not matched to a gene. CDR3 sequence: CASRVQGSGANVLTF. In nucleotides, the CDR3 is TGTGCCAGCAGAGTACAGGGGTCTGGGGCCAACGTCCTGACTTTC.

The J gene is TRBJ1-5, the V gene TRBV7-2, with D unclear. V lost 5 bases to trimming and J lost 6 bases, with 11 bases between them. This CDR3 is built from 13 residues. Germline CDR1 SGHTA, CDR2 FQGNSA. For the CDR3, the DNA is TGTGCCAGCAGCCTTGGACCAGTTCAGCCCCAGCATTTT. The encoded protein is CASSLGPVQPQHF.

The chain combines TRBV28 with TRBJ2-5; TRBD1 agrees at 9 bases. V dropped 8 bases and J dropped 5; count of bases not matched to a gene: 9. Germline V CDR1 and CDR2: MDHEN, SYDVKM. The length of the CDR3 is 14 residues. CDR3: CASRTGGAGETQYF. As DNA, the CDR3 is TGTGCCAGCCGCACAGGGGGCGCGGGGGAGACCCAGTACTTC.

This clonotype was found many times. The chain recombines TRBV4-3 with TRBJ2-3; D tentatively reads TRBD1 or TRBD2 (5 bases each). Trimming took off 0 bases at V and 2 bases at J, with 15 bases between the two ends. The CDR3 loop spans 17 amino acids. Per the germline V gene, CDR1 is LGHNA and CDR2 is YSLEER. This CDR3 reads CASSQDPPGRSTDTQYF. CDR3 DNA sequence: TGCGCCAGCAGCCAAGATCCGCCGGGGCGGTCCACAGATACGCAGTATTTT.

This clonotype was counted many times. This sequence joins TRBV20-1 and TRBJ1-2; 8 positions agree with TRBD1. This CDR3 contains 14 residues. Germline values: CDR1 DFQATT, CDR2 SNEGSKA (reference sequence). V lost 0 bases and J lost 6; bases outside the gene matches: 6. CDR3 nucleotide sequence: TGCAGTGCTAGAGAGGGCAGGGGGCGAAATGGCTACACCTTC. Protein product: CSAREGRGRNGYTF.

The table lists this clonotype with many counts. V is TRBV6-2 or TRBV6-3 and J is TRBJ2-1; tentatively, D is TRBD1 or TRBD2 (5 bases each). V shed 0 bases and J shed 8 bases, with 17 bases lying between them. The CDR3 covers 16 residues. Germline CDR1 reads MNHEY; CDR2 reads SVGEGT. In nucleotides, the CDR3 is TGTGCCAGCAGTTACTCGAGGGGAACCCCCCTGGATGAGCAGTTCTTC. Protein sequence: CASSYSRGTPLDEQFF.

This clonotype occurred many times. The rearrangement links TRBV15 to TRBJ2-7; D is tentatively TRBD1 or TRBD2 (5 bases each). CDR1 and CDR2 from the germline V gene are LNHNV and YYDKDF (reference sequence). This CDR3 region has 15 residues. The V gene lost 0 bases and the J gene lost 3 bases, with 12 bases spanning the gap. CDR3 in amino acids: CATSRDSRGSYEQYF. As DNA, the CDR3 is TGTGCCACCAGCAGAGATTCACGGGGCAGCTACGAGCAGTACTTC.

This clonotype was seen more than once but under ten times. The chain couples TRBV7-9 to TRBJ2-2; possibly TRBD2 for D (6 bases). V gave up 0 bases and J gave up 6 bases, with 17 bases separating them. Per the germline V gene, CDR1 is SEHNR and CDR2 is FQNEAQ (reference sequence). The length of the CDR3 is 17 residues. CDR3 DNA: TGTGCCAGCAGCTTAGCGAGAGGGTCGGGAGTCCCCGGGGAGCTGTTTTTT. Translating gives CASSLARGSGVPGELFF.

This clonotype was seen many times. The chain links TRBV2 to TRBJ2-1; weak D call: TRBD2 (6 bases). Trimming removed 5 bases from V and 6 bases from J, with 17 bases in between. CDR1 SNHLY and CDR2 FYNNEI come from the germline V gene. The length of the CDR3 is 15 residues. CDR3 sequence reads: CASSPPELAPNEQFF. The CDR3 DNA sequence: TGTGCCAGCAGTCCGCCAGAACTAGCCCCCAATGAGCAGTTCTTC.

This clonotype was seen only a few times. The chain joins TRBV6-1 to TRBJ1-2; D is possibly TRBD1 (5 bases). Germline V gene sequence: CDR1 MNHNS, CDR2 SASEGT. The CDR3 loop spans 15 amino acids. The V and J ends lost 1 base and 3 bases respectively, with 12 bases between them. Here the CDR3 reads CASSEEWSGHYGYTF. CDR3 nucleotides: TGTGCCAGCAGTGAAGAGTGGTCAGGGCACTATGGCTACACCTTC.

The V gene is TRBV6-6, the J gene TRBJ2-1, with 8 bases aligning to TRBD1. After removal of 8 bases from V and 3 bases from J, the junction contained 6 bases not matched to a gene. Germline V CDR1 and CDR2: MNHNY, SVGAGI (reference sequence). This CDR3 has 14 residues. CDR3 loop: CASCSGGLYNEQFF. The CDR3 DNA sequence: TGTGCCAGCTGTTCAGGGGGCCTCTACAATGAGCAGTTCTTC.

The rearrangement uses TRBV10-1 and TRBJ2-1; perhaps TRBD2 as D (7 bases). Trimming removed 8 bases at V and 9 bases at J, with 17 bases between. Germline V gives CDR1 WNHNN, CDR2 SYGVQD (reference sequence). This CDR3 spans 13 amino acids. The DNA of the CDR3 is TGCGCCAGCCGGGGAGGGGGGCTCGGTGAGCAGTTCTTC. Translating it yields CASRGGGLGEQFF.

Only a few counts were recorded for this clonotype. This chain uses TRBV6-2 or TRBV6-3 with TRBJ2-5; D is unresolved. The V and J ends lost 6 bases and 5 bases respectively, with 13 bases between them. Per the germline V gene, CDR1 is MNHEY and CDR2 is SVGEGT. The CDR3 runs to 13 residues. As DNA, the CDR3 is TGTGCCAGCAGGCGGACCTCCGGGGAGACCCAGTACTTC. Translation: CASRRTSGETQYF.

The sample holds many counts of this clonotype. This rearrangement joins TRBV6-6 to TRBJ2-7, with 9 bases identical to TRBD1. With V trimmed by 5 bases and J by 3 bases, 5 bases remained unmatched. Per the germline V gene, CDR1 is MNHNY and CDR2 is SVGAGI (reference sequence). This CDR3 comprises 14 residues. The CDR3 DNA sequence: TGTGCCAGCAGTCCCCGGGACAGGGTCTACGAGCAGTACTTC. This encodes CASSPRDRVYEQYF.

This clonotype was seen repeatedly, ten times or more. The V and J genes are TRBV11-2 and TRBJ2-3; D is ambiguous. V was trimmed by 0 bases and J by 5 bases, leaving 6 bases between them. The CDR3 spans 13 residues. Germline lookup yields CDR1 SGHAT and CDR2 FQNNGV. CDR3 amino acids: CASSLDHGDTQYF. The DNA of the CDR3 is TGTGCCAGCAGCTTAGATCATGGAGATACGCAGTATTTT. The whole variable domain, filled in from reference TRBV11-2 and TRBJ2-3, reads EAGVAQSPRYKIIEKRQSVAFWCNPISGHATLYWYQQILGQGPKLLIQFQNNGVVDDSQLPKDRFSAERLKGVDSTLKIQPAKLEDSAVYLCASSLDHGDTQYFGPGTRLTVL.

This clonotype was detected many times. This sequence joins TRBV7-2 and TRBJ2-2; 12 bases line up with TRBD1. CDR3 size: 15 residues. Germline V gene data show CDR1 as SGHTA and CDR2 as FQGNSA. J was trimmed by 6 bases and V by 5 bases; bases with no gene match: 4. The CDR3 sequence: CASSPGTGGSGELFF. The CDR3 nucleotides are TGTGCCAGCAGCCCCGGGACAGGGGGCTCCGGGGAGCTGTTTTTT.

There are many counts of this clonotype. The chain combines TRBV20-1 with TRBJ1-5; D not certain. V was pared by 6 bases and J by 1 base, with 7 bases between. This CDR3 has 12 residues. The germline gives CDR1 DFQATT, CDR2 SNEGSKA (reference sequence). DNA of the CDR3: TGCAGTGCCCTGAGCAGCAATCAGCCCCAGCATTTT. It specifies CSALSSNQPQHF.

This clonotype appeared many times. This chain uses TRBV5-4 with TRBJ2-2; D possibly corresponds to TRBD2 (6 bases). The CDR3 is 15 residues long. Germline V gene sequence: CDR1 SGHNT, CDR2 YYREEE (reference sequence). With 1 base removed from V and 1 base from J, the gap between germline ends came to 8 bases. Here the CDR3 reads CASSLWRGNTGELFF. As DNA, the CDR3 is TGTGCCAGCAGCTTGTGGCGGGGGAACACCGGGGAGCTGTTTTTT.

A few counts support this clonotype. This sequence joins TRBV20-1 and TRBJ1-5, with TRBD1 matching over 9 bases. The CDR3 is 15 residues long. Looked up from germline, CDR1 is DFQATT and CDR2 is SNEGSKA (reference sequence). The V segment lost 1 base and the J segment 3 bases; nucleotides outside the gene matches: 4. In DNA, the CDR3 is TGCAGTGCTAGAGCGGTACAGGGGGCCAATCAGCCCCAGCATTTT. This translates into CSARAVQGANQPQHF.